Presented here are 10 T cell receptor beta chains from one specimen sequenced in a study of PD-1 blockade in classical Hodgkin lymphoma. Time point defined: cycle 4 day 1 (C4D1), after five to seven weeks of nivolumab. All patients relapsed after autologous stem cell transplantation, and brentuximab vedotin exposure varied. Sequenced by immunoSEQ multiplex PCR; TCRdb stores in-frame clones only, minus some. This table has 90,000 to 110,000 clones, 89% appearing once. The sequencing used peripheral blood mononuclear cells (PBMCs), collected before the fourth cycle of nivolumab. The origin of the receptors is a human donor with classical Hodgkin lymphoma.

This rearrangement joins TRBV6-5 to TRBJ1-1; D may be TRBD1 (6 bases). Trimming removed 6 bases at V and 11 bases at J, with 22 bases between. This CDR3 region has 14 residues. Per the germline V gene, CDR1 is MNHEY and CDR2 is SVGAGI. The CDR3 here is CASRRGQNPLMAFF. CDR3 in DNA: TGTGCCAGCAGGAGGGGACAAAACCCGCTTATGGCTTTCTTT.

The genes are TRBV27 and TRBJ1-4; D is unresolved. This CDR3 is built from 15 residues. Germline values: CDR1 MNHEY, CDR2 SMNVEV (reference sequence). The ends were cut back, 4 bases at V and 7 bases at J, with 16 bases in the middle. CDR3 bases: TGTGCCAGCAGTTCGCATACTGGAGTCGGTGAAAAACTGTTTTTT. It is translated as CASSSHTGVGEKLFF.

V gene TRBV28 combines with J gene TRBJ2-7, with TRBD1 matching over 9 bases. This CDR3 has 15 amino acids. CDR1 and CDR2 from the germline V gene are MDHEN and SYDVKM. The V gene end was trimmed by 4 bases and the J gene end by 7 bases; junction bases not matched to a gene: 11. CDR3 sequence reads: CASSWFGTGHPEQYF. In DNA form, the CDR3 reads TGTGCCAGCAGTTGGTTCGGGACAGGGCATCCTGAGCAGTACTTC.

The genes are TRBV14 and TRBJ2-7; TRBD1 matches at 9 bases. The V gene's germline CDR1 is SGHDN and CDR2 FVKESK. With 4 bases clipped from V and 4 bases from J, the junction kept 5 bases outside the gene matches. The CDR3 length is 14 residues. The CDR3 sequence: CASSPPGTGYEQYF. The CDR3 DNA reads TGTGCCAGCAGCCCACCCGGGACAGGGTACGAGCAGTACTTC.

This sequence joins TRBV7-9 and TRBJ2-7; the D call may be TRBD1 or TRBD2 (5 bases each). V lost 6 bases and J lost 4, with 22 bases in between. The CDR3 covers 16 residues. Germline values: CDR1 SEHNR, CDR2 FQNEAQ (reference sequence). CDR3 nucleotides: TGTGCCAGCAGTCCTAGGAGCGTGGGGCCGGGGTACGAGCAGTACTTC. Protein: CASSPRSVGPGYEQYF.

The gene calls are TRBV5-1 and TRBJ1-3; D possibly corresponds to TRBD1 (5 bases). Germline V gene data show CDR1 as SGHRS and CDR2 as YFSETQ. With 0 bases removed from V and 1 base from J, the gap between germline ends came to 11 bases. The CDR3 sequence is 16 residues long. As DNA, the CDR3 is TGCGCCAGCAGCTTGGCCATAGGGGTGTCTGGAAACACCATATATTTT. Translated: CASSLAIGVSGNTIYF.

The chain combines TRBV7-9 with TRBJ2-7, with 7 positions matching TRBD2. The V gene end was trimmed by 1 base and the J gene end by 5 bases; junction bases not matched to a gene: 5. This CDR3 is built from 14 residues. Germline CDR1 is SEHNR and CDR2 is FQNEAQ (reference sequence). The CDR3 bases are TGTGCCAGCAGCTTAGTGCGCGGGAGCAACGAGCAGTACTTC. It codes for CASSLVRGSNEQYF.

The chain carries TRBV18 and TRBJ1-3; no definite D call. The CDR3 contains 14 residues. V was trimmed by 3 bases and J by 2 bases, leaving 8 bases between them. Per germline, CDR1 KGHSH and CDR2 LQKENI. CDR3 DNA sequence: TGTGCCAGCTCACCCGAGAAGGCTGGAAACACCATATATTTT. Translated, it gives CASSPEKAGNTIYF.

The table lists this clone with a count of one. V usage is TRBV19 and J usage is TRBJ1-2; 8 positions match TRBD1. CDR1 and CDR2 (germline): LNHDA, SQIVND (reference sequence). The CDR3 has 14 amino acids. The ends lost 5 bases at V and 7 bases at J; junction bases unmatched: 9. CDR3 DNA sequence: TGTGCCAGTAGTGACGGACAGGGTTTCGGTGGCTACACCTTC. Translated: CASSDGQGFGGYTF.

Here the CDR3 reads CASSPRFEGETQYF. The CDR3 region has the DNA TGTGCCAGCAGTCCCAGGTTTGAGGGGGAGACCCAGTACTTC. The chain has TRBV6-6 and TRBJ2-5, with D possibly called TRBD1 or TRBD2 (5 bases each). The V end was cut by 5 bases, the J end by 5 bases, with 15 bases between. The CDR3 runs to 14 residues. Germline lookup yields CDR1 MNHNY and CDR2 SVGAGI (reference sequence).